The rows below give T cell receptor beta chains drawn from one sample of a study of Ad26.COV2.S vaccination and SARS-CoV-2 variants. Profiled with immunoSEQ multiplex PCR; TCRdb holds only in-frame clones, not every one. The sample holds about 350,000 clones, around 84% seen once. Sample: peripheral blood, taken in a trial of Ad26.COV2.S vaccine versus placebo. The receptors stem from a person aged 18 to 59 who received the Ad26.COV2.S COVID-19 vaccine or a placebo. Each CDR3 is given with its conserved first and last residue. A D gene is named only where the DNA matches it firmly. A row's size may be missing; if present it is once, few, many or a size class.

clone size	V gene	J gene	D gene	CDR3 protein	CDR3 DNA
NA	TRBV10-1	TRBJ2-3	TRBD2	CASSRGTSGRPDTQYF	TGCGCCAGCAGTCGCGGGACTAGCGGGAGACCAGATACGCAGTATTTT
NA	TRBV2	TRBJ2-1	NA	CASSEPRYNEQFF	TGTGCCAGCAGTGAACCTAGATACAATGAGCAGTTCTTC
NA	TRBV4-1	TRBJ2-7	TRBD1	CASSQGYRGASYEQYF	TGCGCCAGCAGCCAAGGGTACAGGGGTGCTTCCTACGAGCAGTACTTC
NA	TRBV28	TRBJ2-5	TRBD1	CASSLLGGIEETQYF	TGTGCCAGCAGTTTATTAGGGGGCATAGAAGAGACCCAGTACTTC
NA	TRBV14	TRBJ2-7	TRBD1	CASSQDLGGPYEQYF	TGTGCCAGCAGCCAAGATTTAGGGGGCCCCTACGAGCAGTACTTC
NA	TRBV21-1	TRBJ2-2	NA	CASRYRTAMNTGELFF	TGTGCCAGCAGATACCGGACAGCAATGAACACCGGGGAGCTGTTTTTT
NA	TRBV11-3	TRBJ2-5	TRBD2	CASSSRTSGSQETQYF	TGTGCCAGCAGCTCCAGGACTAGCGGGAGCCAAGAGACCCAGTACTTC
NA	TRBV10-1	TRBJ2-1	NA	CASSDTGWEQFF	TGCGCCAGCAGTGATACGGGGTGGGAGCAGTTCTTC
NA	TRBV6-5	TRBJ2-1	NA	CASSYSAGLSYNEQFF	TGTGCCAGCAGTTACTCGGCGGGGCTATCCTACAATGAGCAGTTCTTC
NA	TRBV20-1	TRBJ2-1	NA	CSATRNEQFF	TGCAGTGCCACCCGCAATGAGCAGTTCTTC
NA	TRBV5-6	TRBJ2-2	NA	CASSLSRKNTGELFF	TGTGCCAGCAGCTTGAGCAGGAAGAACACCGGGGAGCTGTTTTTT
NA	TRBV19	TRBJ2-1	NA	CASSLSPTGMVYNEQFF	TGTGCCAGTAGTCTAAGCCCTACAGGGATGGTTTACAATGAGCAGTTCTTC
NA	TRBV18	TRBJ2-3	TRBD2	CASSPGTRVDTQYF	TGTGCCAGCTCACCCGGGACTAGAGTTGATACGCAGTATTTT
NA	TRBV6-5	TRBJ1-6	TRBD1	CASSYSAGQGGSPLHF	TGTGCCAGCAGTTACTCCGCGGGACAGGGAGGTTCACCCCTCCACTTT
once	TRBV7-8	TRBJ2-7	TRBD2	CASSPRVAGGNEQYF	TGTGCCAGCAGCCCCAGGGTAGCGGGGGGGAACGAGCAGTACTTC
NA	TRBV4-1	TRBJ2-1	NA	CASSQVFQTGTPSYNEQFF	TGCGCCAGCAGCCAAGTTTTTCAAACTGGGACACCCTCCTACAATGAGCAGTTCTTC